This T cell receptor beta chain stems from a study of human T cells and chemical hapten exposure (dated by TCRdb to the early 2020s). General notes on the study: For sensitization, 2% DPC in acetone was applied to a 2 cm by 2 cm area of upper inner arm skin. The patient cohort, mostly female, included alopecia areata with under or over 50% scalp involvement, alopecia totalis and alopecia universalis. Twenty-nine alopecia patients gave blood for TCR sequencing at one to four time points (pre-sensitization, 2, 6 and 24 weeks). Throughout the approximately 23-week study period, patients were also given weekly therapeutic DPC doses on the scalp. Peripheral blood TCR repertoire changes were tracked in vivo in alopecia patients during primary and secondary sensitization to the hapten diphenylcyclopropenone (DPC). Patient blood was sampled pre-sensitization (week 0) and at 2, 6 and about 24 weeks after DPC sensitization. The libraries were sequenced as a pool, and the TCR yield per sample differed mostly because of small variations in library volumes within the pool. Patch testing was done on the upper back using Finn chambers containing 0.01% DPC, and results were scored after 6 days according to International Contact Dermatitis Research Group standards.

The sample's time point label, decoded: pre-sensitization, week 0. The treatment or condition tag for this specimen amounts to: therapeutic diphenylcyclopropenone sensitization with weekly scalp DPC. At every patch-test visit, the blood draw took place before the patch test was put on. Patients were eligible if aged 18 to 70, diagnosed with alopecia and judged suitable for DPC therapy, and pregnant patients were excluded. Unfractionated whole blood was collected in Tempus Blood RNA tubes, and total RNA was extracted from that blood. Trimming at the junction amounts to 0 bases on V and 6 bases on J, and the germline ends lie 10 bases apart. CDR1 SGHAT and CDR2 FQNNGV are derived from the germline V gene. The CDR3 starts with the cysteine, ends with the phenylalanine, and has 14 residues. Only the CDR3 region is kept as DNA, spanning 42 bases read in frame from base 1. Ten or more counts support this clonotype. Its antigen remains undetermined. No base quality information exists; no much larger clone differs at one position.

Libraries were constructed by RACE. Sequencing was carried out with a NextSeq 500. During library preparation, unique molecular identifiers were attached to individual cDNA molecules so that TCRs could be counted quantitatively and reproducibly. For every blood RNA sample, sequencing covered both the TCR alpha and TCR beta chains. The original pipeline was this. A median of about 87,000 TCRs per sample was observed, with a range of 23,224 to 690,600. V, J and CDR3 annotation of the TCR reads was carried out using the Decombinator software suite. For PS versus PT1 abundance plots, all samples were subsampled to the same number of TCRs (28,000). Expanded TCRs were defined as absent before sensitization and observed at least eight times at the 2-week time point. TCRdb reanalyzed the raw reads on its own, using fastp at Q25 for trimming and MiXCR for clone calling, and kept in-frame beta chains. All rows with the same CDR3 protein become a single entry with the most common DNA and genes. These V and J calls are TCRdb output, not the study's own analysis. Across this sample there are 200,000 to 300,000 distinct CDR3 sequences, with approximately 8.4% seen only once. The ten largest clones represent 2% to 3% of the sample.

What the research found in general, with its limitations: Patch test score correlated positively with the number of PT1 expanded TCRs, reaching significance at thresholds 8, 16 and 32 but not at 4. Expanded TCRs formed significantly more large CDR3 similarity clusters than pre-sensitization or healthy control sets, consistent with antigen-driven responses. DPC sensitization did not change how many TCRs were above 1 in 1000 frequency, and no evidence was found of alterations in global repertoire structure. After repeated subsampling, changes were observed in the strength of the expansion versus patch-test correlation and in the threshold at which the correlation became significant. All patients had alopecia, a presumed autoimmune disease, so their immune response might differ from that of healthy individuals.

The sample consisted of whole blood, taken in connection with sensitization to the hapten diphenylcyclopropenone (DPC). The V gene is TRBV11-2 and the J gene is TRBJ2-3; no confident D gene assignment can be made. The clonotype originates from a woman aged 40 to 50 with alopecia areata. Some clones in this sample may be carry-over from other donors' samples. The CDR3 has the sequence CASSLEPSGDTQYF. The nucleotide sequence is given as TGTGCCAGCAGCTTAGAGCCGTCTGGGGATACGCAGTATTTT.